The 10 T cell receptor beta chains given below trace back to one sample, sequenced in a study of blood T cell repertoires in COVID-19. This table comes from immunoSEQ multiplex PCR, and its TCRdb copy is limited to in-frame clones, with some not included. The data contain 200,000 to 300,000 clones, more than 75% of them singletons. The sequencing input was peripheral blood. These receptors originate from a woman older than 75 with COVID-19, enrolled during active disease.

The CDR3 is CAISRTGAGDTQYF. The CDR3 DNA is TGTGCCATCAGTCGGACAGGGGCGGGAGATACGCAGTATTTT. V usage is TRBV10-3 and J usage is TRBJ2-3; 9 bases align to TRBD1. Trimming cost V 5 bases and J 5 bases; bases outside gene matches: 5. Germline loops: CDR1 ENHRY, CDR2 SYGVKD. The CDR3 has 14 residues.

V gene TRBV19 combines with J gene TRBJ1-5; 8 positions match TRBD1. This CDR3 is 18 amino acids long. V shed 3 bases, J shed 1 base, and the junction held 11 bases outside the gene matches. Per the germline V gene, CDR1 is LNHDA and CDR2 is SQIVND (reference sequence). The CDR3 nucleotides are TGTGCCAGTAGTATTGGCTCAGGGGGCGGGCGGAGCAATCAGCCCCAGCATTTT. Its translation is CASSIGSGGGRSNQPQHF.

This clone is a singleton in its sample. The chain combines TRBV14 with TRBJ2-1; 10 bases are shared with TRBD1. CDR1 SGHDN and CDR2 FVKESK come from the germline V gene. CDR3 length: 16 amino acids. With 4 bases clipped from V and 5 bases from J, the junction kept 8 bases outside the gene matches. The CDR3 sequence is CASSLRQGAFNNEQFF. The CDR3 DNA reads TGTGCCAGCAGCCTACGACAGGGGGCCTTTAACAATGAGCAGTTCTTC.

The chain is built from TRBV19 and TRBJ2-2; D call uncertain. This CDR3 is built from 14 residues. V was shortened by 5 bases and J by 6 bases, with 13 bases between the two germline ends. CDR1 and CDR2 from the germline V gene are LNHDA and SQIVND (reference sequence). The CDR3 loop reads CASSGPTVPGELFF. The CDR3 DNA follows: TGTGCCAGTAGTGGCCCTACAGTACCCGGGGAGCTGTTTTTT.

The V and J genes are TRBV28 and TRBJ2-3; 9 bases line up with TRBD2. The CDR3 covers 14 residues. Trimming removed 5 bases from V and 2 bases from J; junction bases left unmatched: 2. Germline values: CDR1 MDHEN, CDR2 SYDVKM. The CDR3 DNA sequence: TGTGCCAGCAGTCTAGCGGGGCTCACAGATACGCAGTATTTT. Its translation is CASSLAGLTDTQYF.

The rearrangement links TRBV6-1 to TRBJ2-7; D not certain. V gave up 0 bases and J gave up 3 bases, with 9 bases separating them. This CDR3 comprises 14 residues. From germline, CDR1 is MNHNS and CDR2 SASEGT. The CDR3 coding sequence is TGTGCCAGCAGTGAAGCAATTCCAGGCTACGAGCAGTACTTC. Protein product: CASSEAIPGYEQYF.

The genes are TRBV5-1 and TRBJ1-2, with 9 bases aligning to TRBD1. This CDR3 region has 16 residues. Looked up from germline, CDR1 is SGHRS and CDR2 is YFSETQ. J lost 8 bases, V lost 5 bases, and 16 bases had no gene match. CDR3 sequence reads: CASSVTTGTGIAGYTF. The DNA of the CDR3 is TGCGCCAGCAGTGTAACGACCGGGACAGGGATTGCCGGCTACACCTTC.

The CDR3 protein is CASSLNPGQETQYF. The CDR3 nucleotides read TGTGCCAGCAGCTTAAATCCAGGCCAAGAGACCCAGTACTTC. The chain recombines TRBV7-3 with TRBJ2-5; no firm D call. The CDR3 extends over 14 amino acids. Trimming stripped 1 base from V and 1 base from J, with 7 bases between. Germline CDR1 and CDR2: SGHTA and FQGTGA.

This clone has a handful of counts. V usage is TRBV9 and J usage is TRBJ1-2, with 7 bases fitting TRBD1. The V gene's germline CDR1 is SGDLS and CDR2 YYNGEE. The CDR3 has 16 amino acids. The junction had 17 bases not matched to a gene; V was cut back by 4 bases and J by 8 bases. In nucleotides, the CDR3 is TGTGCCAGCAGCTCAGGGGGAAGGGGGCAAAGCGTGGGCTACACCTTC. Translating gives CASSSGGRGQSVGYTF.

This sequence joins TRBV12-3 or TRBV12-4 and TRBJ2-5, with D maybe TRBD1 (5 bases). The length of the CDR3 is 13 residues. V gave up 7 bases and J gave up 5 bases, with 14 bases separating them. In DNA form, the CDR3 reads TGTGCCAGCAATAAGGGGTTTGCTGAGACCCAGTACTTC. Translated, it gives CASNKGFAETQYF.